This TCR beta chain was profiled in a study of T cell responses to AZD1222 COVID-19 vaccine. The study, taken as a whole, reports: Across spike, vaccine-associated CD4 TCRs were found, dominant at 160-218 and 743-854. Reportedly, nearly half the spike-specific TCRs target unmutated variant regions. At study baseline, merely six AZD1222 recipients were seropositive.

As for this clone: Its antigen is not known.

This table comes from immunoSEQ multiplex PCR, and its TCRdb copy is limited to in-frame clones, with some not included. The repertoire holds 150,000 to 200,000 clones, about 83% seen once, with approximately 0.97% in the top ten. Germline-derived CDR1 and CDR2 are DFQATT and SNEGSKA (reference sequence). The V and J ends lost 3 bases and 2 bases respectively, with 10 bases between them. The CDR3 is made up of 13 amino acids. V gene TRBV20-1 combines with J gene TRBJ1-2; D call uncertain. The TCR comes from an adult who received the AZD1222 COVID-19 vaccine. Sample: peripheral blood, taken 28 days after the second AZD1222 dose. The chain's CDR3 is CSASHGSNYGYTF. As DNA, the CDR3 is TGCAGTGCTAGTCACGGGTCCAACTATGGCTACACCTTC.